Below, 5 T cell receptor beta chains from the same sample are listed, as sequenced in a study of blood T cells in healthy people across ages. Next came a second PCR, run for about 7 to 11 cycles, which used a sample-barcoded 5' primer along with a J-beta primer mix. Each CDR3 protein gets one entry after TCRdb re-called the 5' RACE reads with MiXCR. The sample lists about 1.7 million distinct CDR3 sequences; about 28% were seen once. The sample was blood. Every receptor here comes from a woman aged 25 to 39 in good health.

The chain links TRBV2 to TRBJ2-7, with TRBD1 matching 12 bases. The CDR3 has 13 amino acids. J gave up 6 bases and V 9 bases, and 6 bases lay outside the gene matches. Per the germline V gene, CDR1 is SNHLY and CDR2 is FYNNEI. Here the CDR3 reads CASGGTGGGEQYF. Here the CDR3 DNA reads TGTGCCAGTGGGGGGACAGGGGGCGGCGAGCAGTACTTC.

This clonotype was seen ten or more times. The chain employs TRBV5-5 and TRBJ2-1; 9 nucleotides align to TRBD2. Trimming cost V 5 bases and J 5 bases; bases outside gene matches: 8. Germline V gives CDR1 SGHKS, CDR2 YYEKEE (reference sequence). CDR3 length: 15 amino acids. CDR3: CASSPTSGSHNEQFF. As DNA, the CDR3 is TGTGCCAGCAGTCCCACTAGCGGGTCCCACAATGAGCAGTTCTTC. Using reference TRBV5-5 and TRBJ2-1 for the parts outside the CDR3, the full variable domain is DAGVTQSPTHLIKTRGQQVTLRCSPISGHKSVSWYQQVLGQGPQFIFQYYEKEERGRGNFPDRFSARQFPNYSSELNVNALLLGDSALYLCASSPTSGSHNEQFFGPGTRLTVL.

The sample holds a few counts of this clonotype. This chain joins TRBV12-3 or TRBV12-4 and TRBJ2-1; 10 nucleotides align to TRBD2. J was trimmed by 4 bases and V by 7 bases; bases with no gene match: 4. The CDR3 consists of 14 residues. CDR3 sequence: CASNQLAGYNEQFF. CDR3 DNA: TGTGCCAGCAACCAACTAGCGGGGTACAATGAGCAGTTCTTC.

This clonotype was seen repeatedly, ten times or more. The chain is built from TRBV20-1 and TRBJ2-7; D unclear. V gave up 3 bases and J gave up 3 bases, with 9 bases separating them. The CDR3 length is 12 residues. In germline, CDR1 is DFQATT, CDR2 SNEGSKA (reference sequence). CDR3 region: CSASKEIYEQYF. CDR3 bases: TGCAGTGCTAGCAAGGAGATCTACGAGCAGTACTTC.

The CDR3: CASSVGTEHEQYF. For the CDR3, the DNA is TGTGCCAGCAGTGTCGGGACTGAGCACGAGCAGTACTTC. The chain couples TRBV12-3 or TRBV12-4 to TRBJ2-7; weak D call: TRBD2 (6 bases). V was shortened by 5 bases and J by 5 bases, with 13 bases between the two germline ends. CDR3 length: 13 amino acids.